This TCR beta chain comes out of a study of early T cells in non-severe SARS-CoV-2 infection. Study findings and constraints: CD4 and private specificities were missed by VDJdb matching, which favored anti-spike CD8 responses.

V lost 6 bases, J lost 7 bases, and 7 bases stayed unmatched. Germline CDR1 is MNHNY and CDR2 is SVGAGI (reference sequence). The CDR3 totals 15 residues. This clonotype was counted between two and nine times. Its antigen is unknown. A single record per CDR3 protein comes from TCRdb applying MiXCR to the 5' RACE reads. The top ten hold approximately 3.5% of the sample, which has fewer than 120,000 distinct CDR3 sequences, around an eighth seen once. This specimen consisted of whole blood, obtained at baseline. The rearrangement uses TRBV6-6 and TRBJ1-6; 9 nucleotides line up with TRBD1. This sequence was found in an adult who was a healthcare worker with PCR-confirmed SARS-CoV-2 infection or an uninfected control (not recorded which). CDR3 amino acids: CASSRPGQGNSPLHF. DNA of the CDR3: TGTGCCAGCAGCCGACCGGGACAGGGAAATTCACCCCTCCACTTT.